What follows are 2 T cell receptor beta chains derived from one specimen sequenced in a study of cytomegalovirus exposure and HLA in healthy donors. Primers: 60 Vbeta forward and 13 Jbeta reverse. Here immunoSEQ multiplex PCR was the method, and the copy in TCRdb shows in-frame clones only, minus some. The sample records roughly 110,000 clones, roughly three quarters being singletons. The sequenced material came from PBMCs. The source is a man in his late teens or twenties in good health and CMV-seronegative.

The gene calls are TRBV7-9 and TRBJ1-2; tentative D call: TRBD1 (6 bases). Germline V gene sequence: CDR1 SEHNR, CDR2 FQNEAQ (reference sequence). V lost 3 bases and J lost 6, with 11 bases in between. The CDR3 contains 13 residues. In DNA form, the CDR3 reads TGTGCCAGCAGCTTCACAGGGTCCAATGGCTACACCTTC. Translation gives CASSFTGSNGYTF.

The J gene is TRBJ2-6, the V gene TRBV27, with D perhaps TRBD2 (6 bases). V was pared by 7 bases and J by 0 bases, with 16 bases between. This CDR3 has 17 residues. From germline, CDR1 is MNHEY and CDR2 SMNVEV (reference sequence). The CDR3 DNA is TGTGCCAGCACGCCAGGGACTTCAGACTCTGGGGCCAACGTCCTGACTTTC. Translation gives CASTPGTSDSGANVLTF. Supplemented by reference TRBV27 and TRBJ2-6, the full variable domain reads EAQVTQNPRYLITVTGKKLTVTCSQNMNHEYMSWYRQDPGLGLRQIYYSMNVEVTDKGDVPEGYKVSRKEKRNFPLILESPSPNQTSLYFCASTPGTSDSGANVLTFGAGSRLTVL.